This T cell receptor (beta chain) appears in the sequencing data of a study of OX40 agonist ivuxolimab in advanced cancers. Turning to the study itself: Previous treatment with anti-PD-1, anti-PD-L1 or anti-CTLA-4 therapy was allowed; approximately 40% had received some.

The germline gives CDR1 LNHDA, CDR2 SQIVND (reference sequence). V dropped 4 bases and J dropped 7; count of bases not matched to a gene: 8. CDR3 length: 15 residues. Study observations and caveats: Individuals who were partial responders at 0.1-3.0 mg/kg had clonal expansion that ranked among the lowest. Normalized T-cell clonal expansion was also low in some nonresponders. Still undetermined is the antigen specificity of the expanded peripheral T cells.

Comments on this clone: As yet, its antigen is unknown.

Assay used: immunoSEQ multiplex PCR; TCRdb lists only in-frame clones, some missing. The data hold about 61,000 clones, with less than 85% observed a single time. This TCR came from an adult with an advanced solid tumor such as melanoma, head and neck, liver or kidney cancer. Sequenced material: CD4+ or CD8+ T cells sorted from blood, taken in a trial of the OX40 agonist ivuxolimab. J is TRBJ2-7 and V is TRBV19; 12 bases are shared with TRBD2. CDR3 DNA: TGTGCCAGTAGTACCAGACTAGCGGGAGCCGGAGAGCAGTACTTC. Translated: CASSTRLAGAGEQYF.